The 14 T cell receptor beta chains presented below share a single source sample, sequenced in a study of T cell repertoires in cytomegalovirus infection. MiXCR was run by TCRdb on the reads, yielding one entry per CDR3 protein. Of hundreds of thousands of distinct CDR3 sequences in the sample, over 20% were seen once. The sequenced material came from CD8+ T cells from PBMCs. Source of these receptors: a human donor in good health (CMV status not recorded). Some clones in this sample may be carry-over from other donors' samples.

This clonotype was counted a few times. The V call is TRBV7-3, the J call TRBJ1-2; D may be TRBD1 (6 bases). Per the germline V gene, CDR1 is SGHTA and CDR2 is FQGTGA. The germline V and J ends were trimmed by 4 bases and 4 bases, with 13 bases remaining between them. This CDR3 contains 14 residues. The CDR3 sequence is CASSSSLTGYGYTF. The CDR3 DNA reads TGTGCCAGCAGCTCATCTTTGACAGGCTATGGCTACACCTTC.

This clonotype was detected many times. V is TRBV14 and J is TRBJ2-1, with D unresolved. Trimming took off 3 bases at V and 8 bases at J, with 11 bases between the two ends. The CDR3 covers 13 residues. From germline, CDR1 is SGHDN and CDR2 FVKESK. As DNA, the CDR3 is TGTGCCAGCAGCCAGGTCGGGTTGGATGAGCAGTTCTTC. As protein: CASSQVGLDEQFF.

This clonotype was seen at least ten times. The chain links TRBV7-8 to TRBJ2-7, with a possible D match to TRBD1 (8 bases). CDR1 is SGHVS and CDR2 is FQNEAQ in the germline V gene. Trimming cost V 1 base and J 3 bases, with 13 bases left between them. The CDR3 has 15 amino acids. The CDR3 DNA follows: TGTGCCAGCAGCTTAGAGACAGGGGAGGGCTACGAGCAGTACTTC. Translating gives CASSLETGEGYEQYF. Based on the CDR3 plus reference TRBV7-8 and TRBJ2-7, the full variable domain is GAGVSQSPRYKVAKRGQDVALRCDPISGHVSLFWYQQALGQGPEFLTYFQNEAQLDKSGLPSDRFFAERPEGSVSTLKIQRTQQEDSAVYLCASSLETGEGYEQYFGPGTRLTVT.

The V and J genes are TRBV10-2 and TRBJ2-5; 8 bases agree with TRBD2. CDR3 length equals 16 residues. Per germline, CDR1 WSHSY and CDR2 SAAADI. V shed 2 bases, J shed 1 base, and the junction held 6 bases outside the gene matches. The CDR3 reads CASSEEAGALQETQYF. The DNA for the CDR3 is TGCGCCAGCAGTGAGGAAGCGGGGGCCCTCCAAGAGACCCAGTACTTC.

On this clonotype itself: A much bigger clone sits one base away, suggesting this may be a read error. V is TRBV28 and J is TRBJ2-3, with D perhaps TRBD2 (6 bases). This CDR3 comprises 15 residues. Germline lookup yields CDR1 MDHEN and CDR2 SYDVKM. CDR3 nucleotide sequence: TGTGCCAGCAGTCCAGAAATCGGGAGCACGGATACGCAGTATTTT. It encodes CASSPEIGSTDTQYF.

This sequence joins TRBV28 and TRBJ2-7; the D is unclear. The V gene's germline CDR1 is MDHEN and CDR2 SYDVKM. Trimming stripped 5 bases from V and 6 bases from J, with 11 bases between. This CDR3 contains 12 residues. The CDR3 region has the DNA TGTGCCAGCAGTCCCCCCTCCGTCGAGCAGTACTTC. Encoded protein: CASSPPSVEQYF.

The CDR3 coding sequence is TGTGCCAGCAGTCGCCCGGGCTCAACCTATGGCTACACCTTC. This codes for CASSRPGSTYGYTF. The genes are TRBV28 and TRBJ1-2; D is unclear. The germline V gene encodes CDR1 MDHEN and CDR2 SYDVKM. V was shortened by 5 bases and J by 4 bases, with 14 bases between the two germline ends. CDR3 length: 14 residues.

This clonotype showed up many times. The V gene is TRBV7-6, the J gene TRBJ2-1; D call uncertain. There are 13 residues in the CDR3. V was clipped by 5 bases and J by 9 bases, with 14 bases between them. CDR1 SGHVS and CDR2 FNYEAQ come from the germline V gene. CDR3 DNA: TGTGCCAGCAGCCCCCTTCTGGGTGGTGAGCAGTTCTTC. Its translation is CASSPLLGGEQFF.

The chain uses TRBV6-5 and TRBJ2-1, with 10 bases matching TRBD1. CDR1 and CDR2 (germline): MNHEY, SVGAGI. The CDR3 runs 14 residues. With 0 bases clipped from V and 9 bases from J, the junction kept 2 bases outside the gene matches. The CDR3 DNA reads TGTGCCAGCAGTTACTCGGGACAGGGGCCTGAGCAGTTCTTC. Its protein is CASSYSGQGPEQFF.

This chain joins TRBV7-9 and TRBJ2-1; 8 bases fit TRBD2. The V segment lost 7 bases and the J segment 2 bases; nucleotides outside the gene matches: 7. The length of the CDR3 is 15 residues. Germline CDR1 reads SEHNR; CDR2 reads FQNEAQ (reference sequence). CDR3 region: CASTTTGGTYNEQFF. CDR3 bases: TGTGCCAGCACAACAACGGGGGGGACCTACAATGAGCAGTTCTTC.

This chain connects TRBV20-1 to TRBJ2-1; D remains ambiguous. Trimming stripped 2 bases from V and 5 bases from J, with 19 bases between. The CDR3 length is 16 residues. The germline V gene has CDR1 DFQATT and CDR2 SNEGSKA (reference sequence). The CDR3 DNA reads TGCAGTGCTAGATCCCTAGGCACACCTTTGGACAATGAGCAGTTCTTC. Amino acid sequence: CSARSLGTPLDNEQFF.

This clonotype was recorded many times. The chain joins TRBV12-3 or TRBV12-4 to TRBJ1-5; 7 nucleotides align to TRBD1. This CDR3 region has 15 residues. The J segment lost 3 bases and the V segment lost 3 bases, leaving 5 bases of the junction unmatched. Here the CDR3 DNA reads TGTGCCAGCAGTTTGGGGGACAGCTACAATCAGCCCCAGCATTTT. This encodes CASSLGDSYNQPQHF.

CDR3 coding DNA: TGTGCCAGCAGTTTATGGCCCGAAGGGTATGGTCTCTACGAGCAGTACTTC. Translated: CASSLWPEGYGLYEQYF. The chain joins TRBV27 to TRBJ2-7; D uncertain. Trimming stripped 1 base from V and 3 bases from J, with 19 bases between. CDR3 length equals 17 residues. Germline assignment: CDR1 MNHEY and CDR2 SMNVEV (reference sequence).

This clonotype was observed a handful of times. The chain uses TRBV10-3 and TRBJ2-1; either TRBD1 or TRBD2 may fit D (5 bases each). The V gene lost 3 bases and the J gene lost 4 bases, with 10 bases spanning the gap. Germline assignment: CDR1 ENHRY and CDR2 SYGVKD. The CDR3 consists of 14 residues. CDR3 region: CAISDGTGYNEQFF. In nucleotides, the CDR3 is TGTGCCATCAGTGACGGGACCGGATACAATGAGCAGTTCTTC.